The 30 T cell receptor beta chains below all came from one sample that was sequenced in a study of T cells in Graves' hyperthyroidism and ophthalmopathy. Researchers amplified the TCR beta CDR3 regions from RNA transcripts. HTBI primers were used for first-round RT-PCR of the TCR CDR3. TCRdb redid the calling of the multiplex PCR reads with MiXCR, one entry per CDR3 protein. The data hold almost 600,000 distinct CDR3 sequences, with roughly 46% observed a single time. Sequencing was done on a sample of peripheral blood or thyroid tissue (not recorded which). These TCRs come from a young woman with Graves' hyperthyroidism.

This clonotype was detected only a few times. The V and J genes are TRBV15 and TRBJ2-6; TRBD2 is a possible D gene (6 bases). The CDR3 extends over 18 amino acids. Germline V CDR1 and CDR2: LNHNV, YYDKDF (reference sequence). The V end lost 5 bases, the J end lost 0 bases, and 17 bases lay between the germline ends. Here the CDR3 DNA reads TGTGCCACCAGCTCTGTTAGGGACTCGTACTCTGGGGCCAACGTCCTGACTTTC. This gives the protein CATSSVRDSYSGANVLTF.

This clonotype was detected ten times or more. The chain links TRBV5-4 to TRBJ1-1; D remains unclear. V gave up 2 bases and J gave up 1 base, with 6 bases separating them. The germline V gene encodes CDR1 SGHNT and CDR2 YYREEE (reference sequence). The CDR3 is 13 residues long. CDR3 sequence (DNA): TGTGCCAGCAGCTTCAAGCAGAACACTGAAGCTTTCTTT. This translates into CASSFKQNTEAFF.

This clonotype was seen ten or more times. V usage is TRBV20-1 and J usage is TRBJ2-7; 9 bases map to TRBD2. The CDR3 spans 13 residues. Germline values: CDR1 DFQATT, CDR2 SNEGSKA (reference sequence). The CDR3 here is CSLQGLAIYEQYF. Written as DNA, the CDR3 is TGCAGCTTGCAGGGACTAGCCATCTACGAGCAGTACTTC.

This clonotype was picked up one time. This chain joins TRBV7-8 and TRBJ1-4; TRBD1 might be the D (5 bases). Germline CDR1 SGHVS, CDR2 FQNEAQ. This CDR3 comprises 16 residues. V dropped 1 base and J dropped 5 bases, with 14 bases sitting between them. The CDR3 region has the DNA TGTGCCAGCAGCTTAGGGCGGGAGCGGGGCAATGAAAAACTGTTTTTT. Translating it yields CASSLGRERGNEKLFF.

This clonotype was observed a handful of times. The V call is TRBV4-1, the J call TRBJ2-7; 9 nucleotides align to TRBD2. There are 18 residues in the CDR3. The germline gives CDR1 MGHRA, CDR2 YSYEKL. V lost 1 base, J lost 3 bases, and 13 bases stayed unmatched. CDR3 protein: CASSQAPVRASGVYEQYF. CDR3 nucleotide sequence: TGCGCCAGCAGCCAAGCCCCTGTCCGGGCTAGCGGGGTCTACGAGCAGTACTTC.

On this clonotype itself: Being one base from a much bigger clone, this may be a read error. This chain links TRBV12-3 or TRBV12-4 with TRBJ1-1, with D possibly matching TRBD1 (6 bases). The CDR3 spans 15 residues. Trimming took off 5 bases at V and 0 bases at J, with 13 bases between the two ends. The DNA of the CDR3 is TGTGCCAGCAGTATGACTCGGACAGTGAACACTGAAGCTTTCTTT. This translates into CASSMTRTVNTEAFF.

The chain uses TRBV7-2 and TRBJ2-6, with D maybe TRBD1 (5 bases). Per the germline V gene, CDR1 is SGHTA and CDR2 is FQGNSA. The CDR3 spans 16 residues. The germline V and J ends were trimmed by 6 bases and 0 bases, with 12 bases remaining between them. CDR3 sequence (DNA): TGTGCCAGCAGTGACAGTGGAATCTCTGGGGCCAACGTCCTGACTTTC. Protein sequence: CASSDSGISGANVLTF.

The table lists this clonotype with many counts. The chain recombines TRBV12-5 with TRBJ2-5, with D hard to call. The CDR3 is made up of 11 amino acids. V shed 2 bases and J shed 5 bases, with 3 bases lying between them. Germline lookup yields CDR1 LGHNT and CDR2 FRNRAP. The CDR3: CASGLTETQYF. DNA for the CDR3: TGTGCTAGTGGTTTGACCGAGACCCAGTACTTC.

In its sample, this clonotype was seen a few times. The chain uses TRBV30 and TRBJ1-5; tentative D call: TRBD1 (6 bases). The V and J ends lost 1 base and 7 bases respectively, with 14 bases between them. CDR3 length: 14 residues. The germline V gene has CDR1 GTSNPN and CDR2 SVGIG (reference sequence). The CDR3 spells CAWSGRGGRQPQHF. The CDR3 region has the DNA TGTGCCTGGAGTGGGAGGGGGGGAAGGCAGCCCCAGCATTTT.

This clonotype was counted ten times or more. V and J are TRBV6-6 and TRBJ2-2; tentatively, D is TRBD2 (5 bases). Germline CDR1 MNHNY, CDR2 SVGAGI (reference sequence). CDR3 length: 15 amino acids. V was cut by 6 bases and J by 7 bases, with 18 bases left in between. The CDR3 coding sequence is TGTGCCAGCAGCCGGATCAAGGACTTAGGCGGGGAGCTGTTTTTT. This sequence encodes CASSRIKDLGGELFF.

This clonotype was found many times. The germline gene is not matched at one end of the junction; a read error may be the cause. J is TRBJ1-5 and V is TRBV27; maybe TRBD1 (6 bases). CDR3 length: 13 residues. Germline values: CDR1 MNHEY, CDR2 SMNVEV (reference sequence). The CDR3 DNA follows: TGCGCCAGCAGCCTCAGGGGCGGCCAGCCCCAGCATTTT. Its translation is CASSLRGGQPQHF.

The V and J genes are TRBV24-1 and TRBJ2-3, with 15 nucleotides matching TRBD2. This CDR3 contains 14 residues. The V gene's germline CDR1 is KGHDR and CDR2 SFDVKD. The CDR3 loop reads CATGTSGRMDTQYF. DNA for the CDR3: TGTGCAACCGGGACTAGCGGGAGGATGGATACGCAGTATTTT.

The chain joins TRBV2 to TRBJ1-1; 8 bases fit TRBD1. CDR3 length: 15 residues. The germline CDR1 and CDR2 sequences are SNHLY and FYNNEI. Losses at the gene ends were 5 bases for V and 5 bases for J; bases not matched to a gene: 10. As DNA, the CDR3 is TGTGCCAGCAGTTTATCGTGGACAGGGAGGACTGAAGCTTTCTTT. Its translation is CASSLSWTGRTEAFF. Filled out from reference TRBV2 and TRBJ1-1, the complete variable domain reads EPEVTQTPSHQVTQMGQEVILRCVPISNHLYFYWYRQILGQKVEFLVSFYNNEISEKSEIFDDQFSVERPDGSNFTLKIRSTKLEDSAMYFCASSLSWTGRTEAFFGQGTRLTVV.

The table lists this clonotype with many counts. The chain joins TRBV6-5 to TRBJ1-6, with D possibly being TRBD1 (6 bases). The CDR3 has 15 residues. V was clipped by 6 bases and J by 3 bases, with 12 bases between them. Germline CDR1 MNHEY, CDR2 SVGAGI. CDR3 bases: TGTGCCAGCAGAGAGACAGGTCGCTATAATTCACCCCTCCACTTT. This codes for CASRETGRYNSPLHF.

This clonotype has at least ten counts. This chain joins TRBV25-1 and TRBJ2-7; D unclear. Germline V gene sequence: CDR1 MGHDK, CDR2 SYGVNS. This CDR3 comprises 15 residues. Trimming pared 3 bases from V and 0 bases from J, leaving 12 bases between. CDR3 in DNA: TGTGCCAGCAGTGATTTGACCCGCAGCTCCTACGAGCAGTACTTC. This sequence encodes CASSDLTRSSYEQYF.

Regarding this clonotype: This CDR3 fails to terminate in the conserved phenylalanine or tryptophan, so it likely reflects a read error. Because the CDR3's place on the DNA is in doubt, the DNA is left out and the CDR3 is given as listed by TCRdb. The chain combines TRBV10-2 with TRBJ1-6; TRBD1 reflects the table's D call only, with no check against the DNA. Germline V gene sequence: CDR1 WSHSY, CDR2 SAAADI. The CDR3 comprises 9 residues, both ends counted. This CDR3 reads CASSEPYRT.

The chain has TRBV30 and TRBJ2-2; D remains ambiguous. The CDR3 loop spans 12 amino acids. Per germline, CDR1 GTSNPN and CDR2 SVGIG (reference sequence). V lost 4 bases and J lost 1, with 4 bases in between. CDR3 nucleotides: TGTGCCTGGAACGGGAACACCGGGGAGCTGTTTTTT. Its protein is CAWNGNTGELFF.

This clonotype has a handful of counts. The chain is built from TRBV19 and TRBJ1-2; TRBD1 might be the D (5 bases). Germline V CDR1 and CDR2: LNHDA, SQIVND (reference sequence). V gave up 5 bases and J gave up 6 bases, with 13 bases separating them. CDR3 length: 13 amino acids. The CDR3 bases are TGTGCCAGTAGTCTGGGACTAGCGGATGGCTACACCTTC. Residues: CASSLGLADGYTF.

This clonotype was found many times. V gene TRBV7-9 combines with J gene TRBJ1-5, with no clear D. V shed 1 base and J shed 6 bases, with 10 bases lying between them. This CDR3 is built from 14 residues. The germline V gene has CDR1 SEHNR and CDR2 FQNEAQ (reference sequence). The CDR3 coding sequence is TGTGCCAGCAGCTTAGGGGTGGGGTCTCAGCCCCAGCATTTT. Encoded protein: CASSLGVGSQPQHF.

The CDR3 sequence is CASSLWPGGITGELFF. The CDR3 DNA reads TGTGCCAGCAGCTTATGGCCGGGCGGCATCACCGGGGAGCTGTTTTTT. V and J are TRBV7-8 and TRBJ2-2; D ambiguous. Trimming pared 2 bases from V and 4 bases from J, leaving 14 bases between. This CDR3 spans 16 amino acids. CDR1 is SGHVS, CDR2 FQNEAQ, per germline.

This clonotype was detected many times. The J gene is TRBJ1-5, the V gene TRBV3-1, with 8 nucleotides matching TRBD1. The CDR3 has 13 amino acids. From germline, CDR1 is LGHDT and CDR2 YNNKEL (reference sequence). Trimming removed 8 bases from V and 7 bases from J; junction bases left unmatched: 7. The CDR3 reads CASGQGWRQPQHF. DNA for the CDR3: TGTGCCAGCGGACAGGGATGGCGGCAGCCCCAGCATTTT.

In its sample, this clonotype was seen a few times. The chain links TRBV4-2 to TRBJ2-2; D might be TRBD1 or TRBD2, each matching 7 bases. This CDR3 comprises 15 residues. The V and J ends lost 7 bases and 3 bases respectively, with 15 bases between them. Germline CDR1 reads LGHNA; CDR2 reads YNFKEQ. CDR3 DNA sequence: TGTGCCAGCACCAGCGGGACAGAGCACACCGGGGAGCTGTTTTTT. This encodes CASTSGTEHTGELFF.

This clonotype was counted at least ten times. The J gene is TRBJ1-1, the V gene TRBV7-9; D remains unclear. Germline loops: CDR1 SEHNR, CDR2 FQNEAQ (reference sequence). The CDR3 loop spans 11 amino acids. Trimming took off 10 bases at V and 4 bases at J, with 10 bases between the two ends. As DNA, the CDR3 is TGTGCCACCTTTACGGGCACTGAAGCTTTCTTT. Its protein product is CATFTGTEAFF.

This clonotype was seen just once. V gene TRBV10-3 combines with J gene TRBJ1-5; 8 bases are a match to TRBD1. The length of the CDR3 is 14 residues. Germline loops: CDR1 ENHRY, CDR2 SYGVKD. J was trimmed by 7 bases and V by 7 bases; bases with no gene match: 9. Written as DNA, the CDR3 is TGTGCCATCACTGGGGACACAGGGGGACAGCCCCAGCATTTT. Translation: CAITGDTGGQPQHF.

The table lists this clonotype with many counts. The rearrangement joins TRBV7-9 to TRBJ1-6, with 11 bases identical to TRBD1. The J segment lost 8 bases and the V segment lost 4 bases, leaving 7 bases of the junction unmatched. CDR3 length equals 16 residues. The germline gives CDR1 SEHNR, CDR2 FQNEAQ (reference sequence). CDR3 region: CASSSRTGGTYSPLHF. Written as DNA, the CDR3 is TGTGCCAGCAGCTCCCGGACAGGGGGCACTTATTCACCCCTCCACTTT.

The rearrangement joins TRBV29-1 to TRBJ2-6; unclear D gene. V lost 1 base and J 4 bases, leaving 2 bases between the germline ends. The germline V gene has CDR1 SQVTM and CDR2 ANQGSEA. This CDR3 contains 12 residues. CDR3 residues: CSVEVGANVLTF. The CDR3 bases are TGCAGCGTTGAAGTGGGGGCCAACGTCCTGACTTTC. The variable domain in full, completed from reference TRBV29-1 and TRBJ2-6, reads SAVISQKPSRDICQRGTSLTIQCQVDSQVTMMFWYRQQPGQSLTLIATANQGSEATYESGFVIDKFPISRPNLTFSTLTVSNMSPEDSSIYLCSVEVGANVLTFGAGSRLTVL.

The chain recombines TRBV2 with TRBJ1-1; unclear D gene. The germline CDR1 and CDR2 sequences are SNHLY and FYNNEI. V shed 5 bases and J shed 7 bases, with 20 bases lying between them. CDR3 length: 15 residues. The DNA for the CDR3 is TGTGCCAGCAGTAGGACTAGCGGGTCCTACAATGAAGCTTTCTTT. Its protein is CASSRTSGSYNEAFF.

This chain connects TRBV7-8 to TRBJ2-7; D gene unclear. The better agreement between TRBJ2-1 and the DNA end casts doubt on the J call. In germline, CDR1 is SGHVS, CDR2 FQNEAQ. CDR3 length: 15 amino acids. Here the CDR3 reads CASSLAGRAYNEQFF. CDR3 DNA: TGTGCCAGCAGCTTAGCTGGCCGCGCCTACAATGAGCAGTTCTTC.

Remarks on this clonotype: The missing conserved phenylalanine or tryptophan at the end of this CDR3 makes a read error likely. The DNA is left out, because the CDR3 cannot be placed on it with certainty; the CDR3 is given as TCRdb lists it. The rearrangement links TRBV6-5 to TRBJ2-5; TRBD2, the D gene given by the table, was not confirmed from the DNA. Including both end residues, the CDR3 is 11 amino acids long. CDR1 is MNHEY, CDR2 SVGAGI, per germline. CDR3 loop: CASSETPGLTG.

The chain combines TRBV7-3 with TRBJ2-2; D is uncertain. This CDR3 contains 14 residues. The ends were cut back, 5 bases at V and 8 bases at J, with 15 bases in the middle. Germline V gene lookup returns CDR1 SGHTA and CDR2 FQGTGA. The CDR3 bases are TGTGCCAGCAGCACTGATCCGGTGACGGGGGAGCTGTTTTTT. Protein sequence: CASSTDPVTGELFF.